This T cell receptor (beta chain) was sequenced for a study of blood T cell repertoires in COVID-19. Sequenced by immunoSEQ multiplex PCR; TCRdb stores in-frame clones only, minus some. The repertoire includes about 400,000 clones, roughly 86% of them detected once, and roughly 2% sits in the top ten. Participants' reported clinical history set cohort assignment. The CDR3 consists of 16 residues. Losses at the gene ends were 3 bases for V and 5 bases for J; bases not matched to a gene: 9. Germline loops: CDR1 MGHRA, CDR2 YSYEKL. This clone was observed once. This TCR came from a woman aged 40 to 55 with acute COVID-19. Sequencing was carried out using PBMCs or T cells enriched from blood (not recorded which). This sequence joins TRBV4-1 and TRBJ2-5; TRBD1 matches 10 bases. In DNA, the CDR3 is TGCGCCAGCAGCCATTACGGGACAGGGGAGCTGGAGACCCAGTACTTC. It encodes CASSHYGTGELETQYF.